Following are 4 T cell receptor beta chains from one sample sequenced in a study of cytomegalovirus exposure and HLA in healthy donors. Vbeta (60) and Jbeta (13) primers were used in the PCR. Sequencing was performed with immunoSEQ multiplex PCR; in TCRdb, only in-frame clones are kept and a portion is missing. The sample records around 150,000 clones, roughly 78% being singletons. Sequences were obtained from PBMCs. Receptor source: a man in his forties in good health and CMV-seropositive.

The rearrangement joins TRBV29-1 to TRBJ2-5, with D unclear. The germline V and J ends were trimmed by 4 bases and 5 bases, with 8 bases remaining between them. From germline, CDR1 is SQVTM and CDR2 ANQGSEA. The CDR3 has 11 residues. CDR3 nucleotides: TGCAGCGTTGTAATGAGGGAGACCCAGTACTTC. Amino acid sequence: CSVVMRETQYF.

This clone was seen a handful of times. The V and J genes are TRBV5-1 and TRBJ2-7; a possible D gene is TRBD2 (5 bases). Germline V gene data show CDR1 as SGHRS and CDR2 as YFSETQ. With 4 bases removed from V and 1 base from J, the gap between germline ends came to 12 bases. The CDR3 extends over 14 amino acids. The CDR3 here is CASSPEVSSYEQYF. DNA of the CDR3: TGCGCCAGCAGCCCGGAGGTCAGTTCCTACGAGCAGTACTTC.

This chain uses TRBV7-6 with TRBJ1-3; D is uncertain. The germline gives CDR1 SGHVS, CDR2 FNYEAQ. CDR3 length: 15 amino acids. V was clipped by 1 base and J by 0 bases, with 7 bases between them. The CDR3, as DNA: TGTGCCAGCAGCTTAGGACACAGCTCTGGAAACACCATATATTTT. Protein sequence: CASSLGHSSGNTIYF.

The genes are TRBV2 and TRBJ2-7; 11 nucleotides line up with TRBD1. This CDR3 comprises 15 residues. Germline CDR1 is SNHLY and CDR2 is FYNNEI. V lost 4 bases and J lost 2; bases outside the gene matches: 4. Here the CDR3 DNA reads TGTGCCAGCAGTGGGGGACAGGGGGACACCTACGAGCAGTACTTC. It codes for CASSGGQGDTYEQYF.